This record concerns one TCR beta chain sequence. After removal of 5 bases from V and 5 bases from J, the junction contained 10 bases not matched to a gene. The CDR3 extends over 15 amino acids. Germline-derived CDR1 and CDR2 are SGHVS and FQNEAQ. This sample was taken from a study of control samples from healthy donors and cancer patients. Data came from immunoSEQ multiplex PCR; TCRdb stores just in-frame clones and leaves some out. The sample shows tens of thousands of clones, approximately 83% of them seen only once. The clonotype was recovered from a man aged 55 to 70 with head and neck cancer. Material: PBMCs. The chain employs TRBV7-8 and TRBJ2-3; TRBD1 aligns across 7 bases. The CDR3 DNA is TGTGCCAGCAGCCGCGACAGGGTCCGGGTAGATACGCAGTATTTT. It translates to CASSRDRVRVDTQYF.